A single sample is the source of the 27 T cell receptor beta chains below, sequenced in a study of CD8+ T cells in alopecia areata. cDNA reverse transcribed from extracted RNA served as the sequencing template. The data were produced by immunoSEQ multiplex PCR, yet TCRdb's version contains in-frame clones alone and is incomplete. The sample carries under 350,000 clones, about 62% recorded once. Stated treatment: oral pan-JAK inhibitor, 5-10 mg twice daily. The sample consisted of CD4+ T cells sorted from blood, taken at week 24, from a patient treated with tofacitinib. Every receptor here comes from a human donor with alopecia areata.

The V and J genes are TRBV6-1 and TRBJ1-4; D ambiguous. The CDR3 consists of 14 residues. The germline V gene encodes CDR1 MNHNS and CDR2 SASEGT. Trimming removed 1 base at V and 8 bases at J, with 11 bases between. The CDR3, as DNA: TGTGCCAGCAGTGAAGTCCCGAAAGGGGAAAAACTGTTTTTT. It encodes CASSEVPKGEKLFF.

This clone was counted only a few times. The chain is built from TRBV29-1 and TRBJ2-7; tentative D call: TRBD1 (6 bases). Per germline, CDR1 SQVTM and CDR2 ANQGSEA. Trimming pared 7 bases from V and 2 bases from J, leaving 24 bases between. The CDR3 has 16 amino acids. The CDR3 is CSASGNQGQRPYEQYF. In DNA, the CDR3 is TGCAGCGCTTCCGGGAACCAGGGGCAGCGACCCTACGAGCAGTACTTC.

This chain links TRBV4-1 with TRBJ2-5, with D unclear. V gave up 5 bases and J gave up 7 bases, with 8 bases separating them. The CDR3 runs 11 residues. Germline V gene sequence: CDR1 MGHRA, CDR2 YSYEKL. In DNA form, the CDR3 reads TGCGCCAGCAGCTTTTCGGGGACCCAGTACTTC. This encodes CASSFSGTQYF.

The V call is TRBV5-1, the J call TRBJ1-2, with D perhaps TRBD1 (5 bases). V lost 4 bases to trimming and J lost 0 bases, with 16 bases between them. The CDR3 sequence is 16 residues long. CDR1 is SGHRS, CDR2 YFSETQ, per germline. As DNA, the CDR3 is TGCGCCAGCAGCGCATTAACAGCGACAGCTAACTATGGCTACACCTTC. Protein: CASSALTATANYGYTF.

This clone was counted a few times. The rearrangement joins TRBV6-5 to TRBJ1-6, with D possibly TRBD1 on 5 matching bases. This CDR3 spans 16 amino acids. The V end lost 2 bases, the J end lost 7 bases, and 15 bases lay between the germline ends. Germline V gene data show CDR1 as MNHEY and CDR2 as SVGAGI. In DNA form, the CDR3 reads TGTGCCAGCAGTTACGCGAGAGGGGCGGAGAATTCACCCCTCCACTTT. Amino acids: CASSYARGAENSPLHF.

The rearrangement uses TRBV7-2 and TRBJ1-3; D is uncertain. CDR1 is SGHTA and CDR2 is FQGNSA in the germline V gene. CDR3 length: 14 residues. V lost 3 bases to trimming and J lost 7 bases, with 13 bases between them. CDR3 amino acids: CASSFPGLGNTIYF. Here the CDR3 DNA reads TGTGCCAGCAGCTTCCCGGGCCTGGGCAACACCATATATTTT.

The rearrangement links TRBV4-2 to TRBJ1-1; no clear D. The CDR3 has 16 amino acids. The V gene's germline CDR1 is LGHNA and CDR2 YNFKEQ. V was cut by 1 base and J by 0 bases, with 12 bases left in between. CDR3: CASSQAYRQVNTEAFF. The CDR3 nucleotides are TGTGCCAGCAGCCAAGCTTACCGGCAGGTGAACACTGAAGCTTTCTTT.

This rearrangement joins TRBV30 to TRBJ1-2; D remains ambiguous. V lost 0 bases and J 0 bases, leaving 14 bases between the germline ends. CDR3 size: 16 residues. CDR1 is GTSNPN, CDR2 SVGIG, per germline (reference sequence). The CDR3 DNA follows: TGTGCCTGGAGTGTCCGCCCCGGAGGGACTAACTATGGCTACACCTTC. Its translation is CAWSVRPGGTNYGYTF.

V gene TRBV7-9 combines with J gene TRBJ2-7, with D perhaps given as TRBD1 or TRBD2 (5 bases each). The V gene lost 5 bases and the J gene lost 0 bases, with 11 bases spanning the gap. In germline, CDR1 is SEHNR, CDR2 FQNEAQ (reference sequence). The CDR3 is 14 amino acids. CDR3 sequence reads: CASSPRGVSYEQYF. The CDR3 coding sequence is TGTGCCAGCAGCCCTAGAGGGGTCTCCTACGAGCAGTACTTC.

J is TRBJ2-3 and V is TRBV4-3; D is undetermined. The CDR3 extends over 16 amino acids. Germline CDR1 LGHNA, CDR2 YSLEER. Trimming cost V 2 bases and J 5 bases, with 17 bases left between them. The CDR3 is CASSQNFPGWGDTQYF. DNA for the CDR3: TGCGCCAGCAGCCAAAACTTCCCCGGGTGGGGAGATACGCAGTATTTT.

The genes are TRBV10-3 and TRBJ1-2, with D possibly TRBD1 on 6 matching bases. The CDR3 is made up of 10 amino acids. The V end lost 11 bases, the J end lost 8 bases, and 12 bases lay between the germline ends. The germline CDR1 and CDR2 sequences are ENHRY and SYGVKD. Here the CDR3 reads CAVQDSGYTF. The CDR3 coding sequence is TGTGCCGTCCAGGACAGCGGCTACACCTTC.

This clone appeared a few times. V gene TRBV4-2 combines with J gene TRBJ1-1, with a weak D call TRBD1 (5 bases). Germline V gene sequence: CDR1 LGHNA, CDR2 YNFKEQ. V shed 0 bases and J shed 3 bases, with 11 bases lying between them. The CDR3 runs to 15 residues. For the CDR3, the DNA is TGTGCCAGCAGCCAAGATTTCGGACATCACACTGAAGCTTTCTTT. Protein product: CASSQDFGHHTEAFF.

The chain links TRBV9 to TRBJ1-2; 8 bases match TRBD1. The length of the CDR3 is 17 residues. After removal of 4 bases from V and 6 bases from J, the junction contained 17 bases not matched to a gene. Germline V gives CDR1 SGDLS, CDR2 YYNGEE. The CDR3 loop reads CASSSTGVPFISHGYTF. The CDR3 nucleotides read TGTGCCAGCAGCTCGACAGGGGTACCTTTTATTTCACATGGCTACACCTTC. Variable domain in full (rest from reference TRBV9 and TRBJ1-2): DSGVTQTPKHLITATGQRVTLRCSPRSGDLSVYWYQQSLDQGLQFLIQYYNGEERAKGNILERFSAQQFPDLHSELNLSSLELGDSALYFCASSSTGVPFISHGYTFGSGTRLTVV.

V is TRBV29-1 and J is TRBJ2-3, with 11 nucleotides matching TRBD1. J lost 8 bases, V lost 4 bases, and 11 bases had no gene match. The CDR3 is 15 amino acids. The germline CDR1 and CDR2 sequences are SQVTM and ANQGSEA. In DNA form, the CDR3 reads TGCAGCGTTGCACCTCCGGGACAGGGGGTTCGTACGCAGTATTTT. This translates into CSVAPPGQGVRTQYF.

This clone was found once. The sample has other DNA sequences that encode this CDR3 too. Written as DNA, the CDR3 is TGTGCCAGCAGCTTACAGGGGGATTCACCCCTCCACTTT. Protein: CASSLQGDSPLHF. V is TRBV7-2 and J is TRBJ1-6, with 7 bases aligning to TRBD1. V lost 2 bases to trimming and J lost 8 bases; unmatched junction nucleotides: 0. The germline CDR1 and CDR2 sequences are SGHTA and FQGNSA. This CDR3 contains 13 residues.

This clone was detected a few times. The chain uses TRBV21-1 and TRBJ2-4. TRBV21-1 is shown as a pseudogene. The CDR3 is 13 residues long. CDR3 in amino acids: CASIQGAKNIQYF. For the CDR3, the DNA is TGTGCCAGCATTCAAGGCGCCAAAAACATTCAGTACTTC.

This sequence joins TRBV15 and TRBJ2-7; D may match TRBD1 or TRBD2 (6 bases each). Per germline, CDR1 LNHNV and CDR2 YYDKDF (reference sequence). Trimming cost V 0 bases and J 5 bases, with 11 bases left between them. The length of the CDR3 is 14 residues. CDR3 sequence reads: CATSRDPGANEQYF. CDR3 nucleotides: TGTGCCACCAGCAGAGATCCGGGGGCGAACGAGCAGTACTTC.

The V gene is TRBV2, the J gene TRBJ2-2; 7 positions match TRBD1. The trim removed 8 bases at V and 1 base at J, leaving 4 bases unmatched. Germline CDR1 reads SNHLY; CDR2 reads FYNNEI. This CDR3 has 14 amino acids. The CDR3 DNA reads TGTGCCAGCCTTTGGACAGGGAACACCGGGGAGCTGTTTTTT. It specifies CASLWTGNTGELFF.

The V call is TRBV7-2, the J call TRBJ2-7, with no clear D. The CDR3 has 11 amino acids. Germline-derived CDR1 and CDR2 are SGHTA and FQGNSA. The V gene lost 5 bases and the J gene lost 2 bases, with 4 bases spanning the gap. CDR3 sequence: CASSPTYEQYF. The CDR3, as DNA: TGTGCCAGCAGCCCGACCTACGAGCAGTACTTC.

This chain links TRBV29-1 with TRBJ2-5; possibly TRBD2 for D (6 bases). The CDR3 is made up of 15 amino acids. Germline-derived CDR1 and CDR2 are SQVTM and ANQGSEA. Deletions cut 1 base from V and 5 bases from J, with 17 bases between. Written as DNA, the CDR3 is TGCAGCGTTGAAGTCCGGGGCGGAGGGGTGGAGACCCAGTACTTC. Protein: CSVEVRGGGVETQYF.

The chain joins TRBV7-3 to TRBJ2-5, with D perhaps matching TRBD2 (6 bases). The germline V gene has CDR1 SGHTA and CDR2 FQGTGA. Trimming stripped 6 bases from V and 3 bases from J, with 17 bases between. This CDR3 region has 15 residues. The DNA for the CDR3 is TGTGCCAGCAGTCACAATGAGCGGGCTAAAGAGACCCAGTACTTC. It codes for CASSHNERAKETQYF.

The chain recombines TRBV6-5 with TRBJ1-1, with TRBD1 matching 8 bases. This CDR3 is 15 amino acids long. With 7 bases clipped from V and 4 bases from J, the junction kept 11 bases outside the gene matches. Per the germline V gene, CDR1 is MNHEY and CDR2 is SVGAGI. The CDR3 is CASIPRETGATEAFF. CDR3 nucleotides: TGTGCCAGCATCCCACGAGAGACAGGGGCCACTGAAGCTTTCTTT.

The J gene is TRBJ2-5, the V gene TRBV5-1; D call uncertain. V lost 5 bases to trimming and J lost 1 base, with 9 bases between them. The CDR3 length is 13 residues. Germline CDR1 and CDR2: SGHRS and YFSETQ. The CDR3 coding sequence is TGCGCCAGCAGGAAGACAACCCAAGAGACCCAGTACTTC. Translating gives CASRKTTQETQYF.

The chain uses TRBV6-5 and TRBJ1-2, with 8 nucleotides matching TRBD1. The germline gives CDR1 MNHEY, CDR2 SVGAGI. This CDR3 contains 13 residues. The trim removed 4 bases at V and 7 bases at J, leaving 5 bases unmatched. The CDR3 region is CASSFQGAIGYTF. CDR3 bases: TGTGCCAGCAGTTTTCAGGGGGCGATTGGCTACACCTTC.

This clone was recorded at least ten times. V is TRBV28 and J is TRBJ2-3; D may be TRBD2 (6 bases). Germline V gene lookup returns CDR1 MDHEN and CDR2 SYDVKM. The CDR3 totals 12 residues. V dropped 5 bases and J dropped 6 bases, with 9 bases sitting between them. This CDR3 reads CASSVAGDTQYF. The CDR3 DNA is TGTGCCAGCAGTGTCGCGGGGGATACGCAGTATTTT.

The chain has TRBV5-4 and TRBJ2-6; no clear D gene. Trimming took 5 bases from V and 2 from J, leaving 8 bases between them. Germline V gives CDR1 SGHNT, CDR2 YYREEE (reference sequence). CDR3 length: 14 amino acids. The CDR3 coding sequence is TGTGCCAGCAGGAAAGCCGCTGGGGCCAACGTCCTGACTTTC. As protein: CASRKAAGANVLTF.

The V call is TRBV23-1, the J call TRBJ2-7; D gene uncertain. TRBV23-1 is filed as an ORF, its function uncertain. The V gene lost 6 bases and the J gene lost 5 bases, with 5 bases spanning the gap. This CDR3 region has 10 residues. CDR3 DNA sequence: TGCGCCAGCAGAGGCCACGAGCAGTACTTC. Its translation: CASRGHEQYF.